This TCR beta chain emerged from a study of shared clonotypes between healthy human individuals. TCRdb's table, derived via immunoSEQ multiplex PCR, lists solely in-frame clones and lacks some. The table includes under 1 million clones, about 96% detected once. Germline CDR1 and CDR2: SGDLS and YYNGEE. V lost 0 bases to trimming and J lost 0 bases, with 4 bases between them. This CDR3 comprises 14 residues. Cells designated naive CD8 were CD45RO-negative and were positively selected for CCR7, with terminally differentiated effector memory CD45RA+ cells excluded. The source is a young man in good health. The source material was naive CD8+ T cells sorted from blood. The J gene is TRBJ2-1, the V gene TRBV9; no clear D. The CDR3 DNA sequence: TGTGCCAGCAGCGTAGGATACTCCTACAATGAGCAGTTCTTC. As protein: CASSVGYSYNEQFF.